This T cell receptor beta chain was profiled in a study of blood T cells in healthy people across ages (dated by TCRdb to between 2015 and 2017). As for the study more broadly: In model experiments, template switching captured roughly one uniquely barcoded TCR beta cDNA molecule for every two T cells. Donors were grouped into four age groups: young (average roughly 17 years), middle-aged (under 40), aged (about 60) and long-lived (approximately 82). The study analyzed two additional independent replicas of 1 million unique cDNA reads from the same blood draw for two donors, one aged 18 to 30 and one aged 80 or older. Using deep sequencing normalized with unique cDNA molecular identifiers, the study measured how TCR beta repertoire diversity changes with age. To avoid experimental bias, donors of different ages were distributed randomly across sequencing lanes.

The donors were 40 or so Caucasian individuals from Russia, aged 6 to 90 years, who were systemically healthy. About 9.1 milliliters of peripheral blood were collected from each donor into EDTA-treated Vacutainer tubes. Ficoll-Paque density-gradient centrifugation was used to isolate PBMCs, with at least 6 million obtained per sample. Total RNA was extracted from PBMCs with Trizol reagent, with at least 5.5 micrograms obtained per sample. For every donor, an aliquot of PBMCs went through flow cytometry to measure the percentages of naive CD45RAhigh/CD27high T cells. The receptor library was made with 5' RACE. Sequencer: Illumina HiSeq 2500. The second PCR ran for about 6 to 11 cycles and used a J-beta primer mix along with a sample-barcoded 5' primer. A template-switch 5' adaptor carrying 12 random nucleotides introduced a unique molecular identifier onto each TCR beta cDNA molecule. At least 3 million CDR3-containing paired-end reads were obtained from each sample. The Mint cDNA synthesis kit, primed by a TRBC-specific oligonucleotide, was used to synthesize first-strand cDNA from all RNA. Following uracil-DNA glycosylase treatment, a first 18-cycle PCR with universal primers M1SS and BC2_uni_R was performed on all cDNA. Processing in the source paper ran as follows. For normalization, 1 million high-quality reads were randomly selected from each sample, with every read carrying a distinct molecular identifier. Instead of being binned into consensus sequences, reads with shared molecular identifiers were discarded. CDR3 identification, clonotype clustering and error correction used MiTCR with a Q25 quality threshold and the strictest error-elimination algorithm. A nonparametric unseen species model with Euler transformation was used to estimate a lower bound on total TCR beta diversity. Using fastp at Q25 and MiXCR, TCRdb reprocessed the public reads and kept productive beta chains. A single entry per CDR3 protein holds the most common genes and DNA from its merged rows. Here the V and J calls rest on TCRdb's processing, not on the authors' analysis. The sample has about 630,000 distinct CDR3 sequences on record, around 20% of them singletons. The ten largest clones take up around 3.4% of the sample.

V trim: 6 bases; J trim: 5 bases; unmatched bases: 3. Including the terminal cysteine and phenylalanine, the CDR3 comprises 13 residues. Only the CDR3 part of the read is kept: 39 bases, read in frame from the first base. CDR1 SGHRS and CDR2 YFSETQ were looked up in the germline V gene. Points on this clonotype: Its antigen has not been determined. Per-base qualities were not stored, and no clone one base away is much larger.

Study-wide findings and limitations: Compared with the aged group, more naive CD4+ T cells, fewer expanded clones and increased TCR diversity were shown by the long-lived group, suggesting age selection. Donor CMV infection status was unknown, potentially confounding age-related changes in expanded clonotypes. Estimates of total diversity from one million sequenced T cells were regarded as lower bounds and underestimates. There was a strong correlation between observed TCR beta diversity and the percentage of naive T cells measured by flow cytometry. Bulk unsorted PBMC profiling prevented conclusive comparison of naive and antigen-experienced compartments. As age increased, observed TCR beta diversity per million T cells dropped in a roughly linear way, and a significant reduction was already evident by age about 40.

Sequenced material: blood. The TCR sequence derives from a man between 65 and 85 years old in good health. The rearrangement joined TRBV5-1 to TRBJ2-5; 11 of the junction bases match TRBD2. The CDR3 is CASTLAGDETQYF. The nucleotide sequence is TGCGCCAGCACACTAGCGGGAGATGAGACCCAGTACTTC.